The next 15 T cell receptor beta chains were all read from a single sample in a study of cytomegalovirus exposure and HLA in healthy donors. The study ran its PCR with 60 Vbeta and 13 Jbeta primers. Produced via immunoSEQ multiplex PCR; TCRdb's table is partial and in-frame only. The table lists around 130,000 clones, approximately 91% of them singletons, with more than 0.5% in the top ten. Sequencing was done on a sample of PBMCs. These receptors were collected from a woman between 35 and 50 years old in good health and CMV-seronegative.

The chain couples TRBV2 to TRBJ2-7; 14 bases agree with TRBD2. Germline CDR1 and CDR2: SNHLY and FYNNEI. The CDR3 extends over 16 amino acids. After removal of 6 bases from V and 1 base from J, the junction contained 5 bases not matched to a gene. For the CDR3, the DNA is TGTGCCAGCAGCGGACTAGCGGGAGGAGGTTCCTACGAGCAGTACTTC. This sequence encodes CASSGLAGGGSYEQYF.

This sequence joins TRBV28 and TRBJ1-4, with TRBD1 as a possible D gene (6 bases). Germline V gene data show CDR1 as MDHEN and CDR2 as SYDVKM. This CDR3 has 14 residues. V was cut by 7 bases and J by 8 bases, with 17 bases left in between. The CDR3 coding sequence is TGTGCCAGCAACCGCGGGGGCGGGGACGAAAAACTGTTTTTT. It encodes CASNRGGGDEKLFF.

The chain joins TRBV2 to TRBJ2-1, with a possible D match to TRBD2 (6 bases). CDR3 size: 13 residues. V dropped 9 bases and J dropped 9 bases, with 18 bases sitting between them. Germline CDR1 is SNHLY and CDR2 is FYNNEI. The CDR3 here is CASSYGSAIEQFF. The DNA of the CDR3 is TGTGCCAGTTCATACGGGAGTGCGATTGAGCAGTTCTTC.

With respect to this clone: The same CDR3 also results from other DNA sequences found in this sample. The rearrangement uses TRBV5-1 and TRBJ2-3; 11 nucleotides align to TRBD2. Germline V gene data show CDR1 as SGHRS and CDR2 as YFSETQ. V shed 6 bases, J shed 0 bases, and the junction held 15 bases outside the gene matches. CDR3 length: 19 amino acids. The CDR3 DNA reads TGCGCCAGCACCCCTACGGGTAGCGGGAGGGGATCTAGCACAGATACGCAGTATTTT. It encodes CASTPTGSGRGSSTDTQYF.

J is TRBJ2-7 and V is TRBV11-2; TRBD2 is a possible D gene (6 bases). Germline CDR1 and CDR2: SGHAT and FQNNGV. The CDR3 loop spans 14 amino acids. V was clipped by 5 bases and J by 4 bases, with 15 bases between them. The CDR3 DNA reads as TGTGCCAGCAGCCCCCTAGCGCGCCGGTACGAGCAGTACTTC. Translating gives CASSPLARRYEQYF.

The V and J genes are TRBV5-1 and TRBJ2-3; 8 nucleotides align to TRBD2. The germline V gene encodes CDR1 SGHRS and CDR2 YFSETQ. This CDR3 has 16 residues. V was pared by 0 bases and J by 6 bases, with 9 bases of the junction left unmatched. The CDR3 is CASSLGGLESGDTQYF. The CDR3 nucleotides are TGCGCCAGCAGCTTGGGGGGACTAGAGTCCGGGGATACGCAGTATTTT.

This clone is a singleton in its sample. V is TRBV7-6 and J is TRBJ2-2; 12 bases fit TRBD2. V shed 1 base, J shed 6 bases, and the junction held 12 bases outside the gene matches. The CDR3 is 19 residues long. CDR1 is SGHVS, CDR2 FNYEAQ, per germline. DNA of the CDR3: TGTGCCAGCAGCTTAGAGTTTACTAGCGGGAGGCCCGACCCCGGGGAGCTGTTTTTT. Its protein is CASSLEFTSGRPDPGELFF. Full variable domain (remainder filled in from reference TRBV7-6 and TRBJ2-2): GAGVSQSPRYKVTKRGQDVALRCDPISGHVSLYWYRQALGQGPEFLTYFNYEAQQDKSGLPNDRFSAERPEGSISTLTIQRTEQRDSAMYRCASSLEFTSGRPDPGELFFGEGSRLTVL.

This chain joins TRBV11-3 and TRBJ2-7; D not resolved. The CDR3 is 13 amino acids. Germline-derived CDR1 and CDR2 are SGHNT and YENEEA. Between the trimmed V and J ends, which lost 4 bases and 4 bases, there was a span of 11 bases. The CDR3 coding sequence is TGTGCCAGCAGCTCACGAAACCTATACGAGCAGTACTTC. It yields the protein CASSSRNLYEQYF.

This chain joins TRBV19 and TRBJ2-2; TRBD2 matches 7 bases. Per germline, CDR1 LNHDA and CDR2 SQIVND (reference sequence). The ends lost 1 base at V and 7 bases at J; junction bases unmatched: 9. The CDR3 runs to 16 residues. The CDR3 DNA sequence: TGTGCCAGTAGTATAGGTACCAGCGGGAAGCACGGGGAGCTGTTTTTT. Translation gives CASSIGTSGKHGELFF.

The rearrangement links TRBV5-4 to TRBJ2-7, with 8 bases fitting TRBD2. Germline V gene sequence: CDR1 SGHNT, CDR2 YYREEE (reference sequence). Trimming removed 4 bases from V and 3 bases from J; junction bases left unmatched: 6. The CDR3 sequence is 14 residues long. CDR3 amino acids: CASSAGGRGYEQYF. The CDR3 bases are TGTGCCAGCAGCGCGGGGGGCAGAGGCTACGAGCAGTACTTC.

The chain is built from TRBV5-1 and TRBJ2-7; TRBD2 agrees at 12 bases. Germline lookup yields CDR1 SGHRS and CDR2 YFSETQ. The CDR3 has 15 amino acids. With V trimmed by 3 bases and J by 4 bases, 5 bases remained unmatched. The CDR3 nucleotides read TGCGCCAGCAGCTACCGGACTAGCGGGACGTACGAGCAGTACTTC. This gives the protein CASSYRTSGTYEQYF. The variable domain in full, with the rest retrieved from reference TRBV5-1 and TRBJ2-7, is KAGVTQTPRYLIKTRGQQVTLSCSPISGHRSVSWYQQTPGQGLQFLFEYFSETQRNKGNFPGRFSGRQFSNSRSEMNVSTLELGDSALYLCASSYRTSGTYEQYFGPGTRLTVT.

The chain combines TRBV6-4 with TRBJ1-2, with D tentatively TRBD1 (5 bases). CDR1 is MRHNA, CDR2 SNTAGT, per germline. V lost 10 bases to trimming and J lost 4 bases, with 13 bases between them. The CDR3 contains 12 residues. The CDR3 DNA reads TGTGCCACCGCAGGGTTCGTCTATGGCTACACCTTC. Translated, it gives CATAGFVYGYTF.

The V and J genes are TRBV19 and TRBJ1-2, with TRBD1 identical over 9 bases. The V gene's germline CDR1 is LNHDA and CDR2 SQIVND (reference sequence). The CDR3 is 14 residues long. Unmatched junction bases numbered 5, after V lost 4 bases and J lost 5 bases. The CDR3 DNA sequence: TGTGCCAGTAGTACAACAGGGGGCGTTTATGGCTACACCTTC. Translated: CASSTTGGVYGYTF.

This clone was counted a single time. The chain recombines TRBV5-1 with TRBJ1-2; 9 bases are a match to TRBD1. The V segment lost 0 bases and the J segment 4 bases; nucleotides outside the gene matches: 16. Germline V gene data show CDR1 as SGHRS and CDR2 as YFSETQ. The CDR3 spans 19 residues. CDR3 region: CASSLGLQGQGLLSYGYTF. The CDR3 nucleotides read TGCGCCAGCAGCTTGGGCCTCCAAGGACAGGGGTTACTATCCTATGGCTACACCTTC.

The chain links TRBV5-1 to TRBJ2-2; possible D gene TRBD1, 5 bases. This CDR3 region has 15 residues. Trimming cost V 4 bases and J 1 base, with 11 bases left between them. CDR1 and CDR2 from the germline V gene are SGHRS and YFSETQ. The CDR3 DNA reads TGCGCCAGCAGCCGAATGACAGAGAACACCGGGGAGCTGTTTTTT. Its protein is CASSRMTENTGELFF.